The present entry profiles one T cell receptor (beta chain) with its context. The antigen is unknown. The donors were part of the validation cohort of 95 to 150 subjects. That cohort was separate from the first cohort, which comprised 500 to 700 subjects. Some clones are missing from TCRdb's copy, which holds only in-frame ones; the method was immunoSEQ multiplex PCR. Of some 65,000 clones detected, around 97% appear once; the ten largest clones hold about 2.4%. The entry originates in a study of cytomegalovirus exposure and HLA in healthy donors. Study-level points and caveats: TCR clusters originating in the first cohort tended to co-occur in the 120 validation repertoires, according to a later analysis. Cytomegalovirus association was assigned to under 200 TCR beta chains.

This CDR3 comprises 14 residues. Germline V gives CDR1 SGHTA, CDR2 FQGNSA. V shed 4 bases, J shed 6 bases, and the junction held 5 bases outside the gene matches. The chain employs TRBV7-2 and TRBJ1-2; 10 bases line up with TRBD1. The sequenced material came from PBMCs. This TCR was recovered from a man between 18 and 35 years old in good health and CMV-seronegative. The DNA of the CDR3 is TGTGCCAGCAGCTCGCCGGGACAGGGGAATGGCTACACCTTC. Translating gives CASSSPGQGNGYTF. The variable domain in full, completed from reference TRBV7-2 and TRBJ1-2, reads GAGVSQSPSNKVTEKGKDVELRCDPISGHTALYWYRQSLGQGLEFLIYFQGNSAPDKSGLPSDRFSAERTGGSVSTLTIQRTQQEDSAVYLCASSSPGQGNGYTFGSGTRLTVV.